Following are 5 T cell receptor beta chains from one sample sequenced in a study of blood T cells in healthy people across ages. Primers used in a second PCR of roughly 6 to 11 cycles were a sample-barcoded 5' primer and a J-beta primer mix. One entry per CDR3 protein, called by TCRdb with MiXCR from the 5' RACE reads. This sample yields approximately 800,000 distinct CDR3 sequences, of which about 55% are seen a single time; around 41% belongs to the top ten. The sample was blood. These receptors were collected from an older man in good health.

The V and J genes are TRBV20-1 and TRBJ2-7; 9 bases fit TRBD1. Germline loops: CDR1 DFQATT, CDR2 SNEGSKA (reference sequence). This CDR3 is built from 16 residues. The V and J ends lost 0 bases and 2 bases, in that order; junction bases with no gene match: 8. CDR3 loop: CSARDRSGTGPYEQYF. CDR3 in DNA: TGCAGTGCTAGAGACCGTTCGGGGACAGGGCCCTACGAGCAGTACTTC.

The rearrangement joins TRBV3-1 to TRBJ2-7, with 7 bases that match TRBD2. Germline assignment: CDR1 LGHDT and CDR2 YNNKEL (reference sequence). This CDR3 spans 16 amino acids. Trimming took 2 bases from V and 0 from J; bases not matched to a gene: 7. As DNA, the CDR3 is TGTGCCAGCAGCCAATTCTTAGCGGGTAGCTCCTACGAGCAGTACTTC. It yields the protein CASSQFLAGSSYEQYF.

This clonotype was detected a few times. The chain carries TRBV7-9 and TRBJ2-5, with D unresolved. V was shortened by 5 bases and J by 2 bases, with 12 bases between the two germline ends. The CDR3 contains 14 residues. CDR1 and CDR2 (germline): SEHNR, FQNEAQ (reference sequence). The CDR3 reads CASSPQFHQETQYF. CDR3 DNA sequence: TGTGCCAGCAGCCCACAGTTCCATCAAGAGACCCAGTACTTC.

The count of this clonotype is one. This chain connects TRBV6-2 or TRBV6-3 to TRBJ2-2, with TRBD1 identical over 7 bases. The ends lost 6 bases at V and 13 bases at J; junction bases unmatched: 5. Germline CDR1 and CDR2: MNHEY and SVGEGT. This CDR3 spans 11 amino acids. Written as DNA, the CDR3 is TGTGCCAGCAGCCGGGACAGAGGGCTGTTTTTT. This codes for CASSRDRGLFF.

This chain uses TRBV6-6 with TRBJ2-3; D assignment may be TRBD1 or TRBD2 (5 bases each). Germline CDR1 MNHNY, CDR2 SVGAGI (reference sequence). The CDR3 is 13 residues long. V shed 5 bases and J shed 14 bases, with 20 bases lying between them. The CDR3 bases are TGTGCCAGCAGTGGGGCCTTGGGGAGATACGCGTATTTT. Protein product: CASSGALGRYAYF.